Detailed here is one T cell receptor (beta chain). What it recognizes is unknown. This specimen comes from a study of cytomegalovirus exposure and HLA in healthy donors. Broader study findings: It was reported that TCR beta sequences correctly inferred the HLA-A and HLA-B alleles for most subjects.

13 Jbeta primers and 60 Vbeta primers were used for the PCR. Assay used: immunoSEQ multiplex PCR; TCRdb lists only in-frame clones, some missing. The sample yields about 120,000 clones, roughly 80% seen once. The CDR3 is made up of 13 amino acids. Germline values: CDR1 SGHTA, CDR2 FQGNSA. V was shortened by 3 bases and J by 4 bases, with 9 bases between the two germline ends. V usage is TRBV7-2 and J usage is TRBJ1-1; D unresolved. Sequences were obtained from PBMCs. The TCR was taken from a woman under 40 in good health and CMV-seronegative. CDR3: CASSFTERTEAFF. The DNA of the CDR3 is TGTGCCAGCAGCTTTACTGAGCGCACTGAAGCTTTCTTT.